These 20 T cell receptor beta chains came from one sample sequenced in a study of blood T cell repertoires in COVID-19. Only in-frame clones appear in the TCRdb table, and some are missing; sequencing was by immunoSEQ multiplex PCR. This sample has 200,000 to 250,000 clones; 70% to 90% occur once, and the top ten carry under 2.5%. Sample: peripheral blood. These receptors all come from a woman aged 40 to 55 who had recovered from COVID-19.

This clone has a single count. Here the CDR3 reads CASSLAAGKNSPLHF. DNA for the CDR3: TGTGCCAGCAGCTTGGCTGCAGGTAAAAATTCACCCCTCCACTTT. This chain connects TRBV5-4 to TRBJ1-6, with D unresolved. V lost 0 bases to trimming and J lost 7 bases, with 11 bases between them. The CDR3 is 15 residues long. The V gene's germline CDR1 is SGHNT and CDR2 YYREEE (reference sequence). Together with reference TRBV5-4 and TRBJ1-6, the CDR3 gives the full variable domain: ETGVTQSPTHLIKTRGQQVTLRCSSQSGHNTVSWYQQALGQGPQFIFQYYREEENGRGNFPPRFSGLQFPNYSSELNVNALELDDSALYLCASSLAAGKNSPLHFGNGTRLTVT.

This chain uses TRBV15 with TRBJ2-5, with 10 bases matching TRBD2. Germline-derived CDR1 and CDR2 are LNHNV and YYDKDF (reference sequence). The CDR3 runs to 15 residues. V dropped 4 bases and J dropped 4; count of bases not matched to a gene: 6. CDR3 loop: CATSTAGGRIETQYF. CDR3 bases: TGTGCCACCAGCACAGCGGGGGGGCGGATAGAGACCCAGTACTTC.

The gene calls are TRBV11-3 and TRBJ2-1; D unresolved. With 5 bases removed from V and 4 bases from J, the gap between germline ends came to 6 bases. CDR1 SGHNT and CDR2 YENEEA come from the germline V gene. This CDR3 has 12 amino acids. CDR3 region: CASSREYNEQFF. CDR3 DNA: TGTGCCAGCAGCCGCGAGTACAATGAGCAGTTCTTC.

V usage is TRBV4-2 and J usage is TRBJ2-6, with D hard to call. With 0 bases removed from V and 1 base from J, the gap between germline ends came to 4 bases. There are 15 residues in the CDR3. Germline V gene sequence: CDR1 LGHNA, CDR2 YNFKEQ. This chain's CDR3 is CASSQERSGANVLTF. The CDR3 DNA reads TGTGCCAGCAGCCAAGAGCGGTCTGGGGCCAACGTCCTGACTTTC.

This chain connects TRBV7-2 to TRBJ1-2; D gene ambiguous. CDR3 length: 13 residues. The germline V and J ends were trimmed by 4 bases and 8 bases, with 14 bases remaining between them. Germline values: CDR1 SGHTA, CDR2 FQGNSA. CDR3 residues: CASSSTTSRGYTF. In DNA form, the CDR3 reads TGTGCCAGCAGCTCAACCACCTCACGGGGCTACACCTTC.

V is TRBV24-1 and J is TRBJ2-3, with D possibly being TRBD1 (6 bases). This CDR3 contains 14 residues. CDR1 and CDR2 from the germline V gene are KGHDR and SFDVKD. Deletions cut 5 bases from V and 2 bases from J, with 10 bases between. CDR3: CATSVAGDTDTQYF. Here the CDR3 DNA reads TGTGCCACCAGTGTCGCAGGGGACACAGATACGCAGTATTTT.

The chain couples TRBV11-3 to TRBJ2-7, with 8 nucleotides matching TRBD1. The ends lost 5 bases at V and 1 base at J; junction bases unmatched: 10. Germline V gene sequence: CDR1 SGHNT, CDR2 YENEEA. The length of the CDR3 is 16 residues. CDR3 bases: TGTGCCAGCAGCCCTAGAGGCAGGGGGCTATCCTACGAGCAGTACTTC. Its translation: CASSPRGRGLSYEQYF.

The chain couples TRBV29-1 to TRBJ1-5; 7 bases are shared with TRBD1. The CDR3 is made up of 13 amino acids. CDR1 and CDR2 (germline): SQVTM, ANQGSEA. The ends lost 5 bases at V and 6 bases at J; junction bases unmatched: 7. The CDR3 DNA reads as TGCAGCGTTTCTACAGGGGTAGGTCAGCCCCAGCATTTT. Protein sequence: CSVSTGVGQPQHF.

V usage is TRBV24-1 and J usage is TRBJ2-3, with TRBD1 identical over 8 bases. The germline V gene has CDR1 KGHDR and CDR2 SFDVKD. V was clipped by 0 bases and J by 6 bases; unmatched bases: 4. The CDR3 contains 15 residues. CDR3 sequence reads: CATSDLRDRTDTQYF. The CDR3 nucleotides are TGTGCCACCAGTGATTTGAGGGACAGGACCGATACGCAGTATTTT.

This clone was recorded only once. The V gene is TRBV5-6, the J gene TRBJ2-3; TRBD1 matches 9 bases. CDR1 and CDR2 (germline): SGHDT, YYEEEE. CDR3 size: 16 residues. V shed 7 bases and J 2 bases; nucleotides not matched to a gene: 11. The CDR3 DNA reads TGTGCCAGCTTACCCCGCGGGACAGGGTTCACAGATACGCAGTATTTT. It yields the protein CASLPRGTGFTDTQYF.

This clone was seen a handful of times. The chain recombines TRBV5-1 with TRBJ1-5; D gene ambiguous. The CDR3 spans 13 residues. Germline V gene data show CDR1 as SGHRS and CDR2 as YFSETQ. The V and J ends lost 6 bases and 1 base respectively, with 8 bases between them. The CDR3 reads CASKEGSNQPQHF. The DNA of the CDR3 is TGCGCCAGCAAGGAGGGAAGCAATCAGCCCCAGCATTTT. The whole variable domain, filled in from reference TRBV5-1 and TRBJ1-5, reads KAGVTQTPRYLIKTRGQQVTLSCSPISGHRSVSWYQQTPGQGLQFLFEYFSETQRNKGNFPGRFSGRQFSNSRSEMNVSTLELGDSALYLCASKEGSNQPQHFGDGTRLSIL.

The rearrangement links TRBV25-1 to TRBJ1-1; 7 bases line up with TRBD1. CDR3 size: 14 residues. Germline trimming cut 5 bases from V and 4 bases from J; bases unmatched to any gene: 7. Germline CDR1 and CDR2: MGHDK and SYGVNS. CDR3 bases: TGTGCCAGCAGTAGACAGGGATCGGGCACTGAAGCTTTCTTT. Its protein is CASSRQGSGTEAFF. Variable domain in full (rest from reference TRBV25-1 and TRBJ1-1): EADIYQTPRYLVIGTGKKITLECSQTMGHDKMYWYQQDPGMELHLIHYSYGVNSTEKGDLSSESTVSRIRTEHFPLTLESARPSHTSQYLCASSRQGSGTEAFFGQGTRLTVV.

A word on this clone: The junction does not match germline at one end; this may be a read error. The chain couples TRBV19 to TRBJ2-1, with 9 nucleotides matching TRBD1. This CDR3 has 15 residues. Germline assignment: CDR1 LNHDA and CDR2 SQIVND (reference sequence). The CDR3 is CASSRPGQGVNEQFF. CDR3 bases: TGTGCCAGCAGTAGACCGGGACAGGGAGTAAATGAGCAGTTCTTC.

This clone occurred a few times. The gene calls are TRBV4-1 and TRBJ1-4; the D is unclear. Trimming pared 0 bases from V and 0 bases from J, leaving 8 bases between. Looked up from germline, CDR1 is MGHRA and CDR2 is YSYEKL. The CDR3 runs 16 residues. This CDR3 is CASSQDSNPTNEKLFF. CDR3 bases: TGCGCCAGCAGCCAAGATAGCAACCCAACTAATGAAAAACTGTTTTTT.

The sample holds one count of this clone. The gene calls are TRBV6-1 and TRBJ1-3, with a tentative D call TRBD1 (5 bases). Germline CDR1 reads MNHNS; CDR2 reads SASEGT. This CDR3 contains 19 residues. V shed 2 bases and J shed 7 bases, with 27 bases lying between them. The CDR3 spells CASSESPSGPQTYRNTIYF. Written as DNA, the CDR3 is TGTGCCAGCAGTGAAAGTCCCTCCGGGCCCCAGACGTACAGGAACACCATATATTTT.

The chain uses TRBV6-2 or TRBV6-3 and TRBJ2-4, with D tentatively TRBD1 (7 bases). V lost 6 bases to trimming and J lost 1 base, with 19 bases between them. The CDR3 has 17 amino acids. CDR1 is MNHEY and CDR2 is SVGEGT in the germline V gene. The CDR3 bases are TGTGCCAGCAGCACCCGGCAGGGGGGCTTTGCCAAAAACATTCAGTACTTC. As protein: CASSTRQGGFAKNIQYF.

The chain links TRBV25-1 to TRBJ2-3; D call uncertain. The CDR3 sequence is 14 residues long. CDR1 MGHDK and CDR2 SYGVNS come from the germline V gene. The V gene lost 5 bases and the J gene lost 6 bases, with 15 bases spanning the gap. As DNA, the CDR3 is TGTGCCAGCAGTACGTCCCCCGCGAGGGATACGCAGTATTTT. Translation gives CASSTSPARDTQYF.

The chain couples TRBV19 to TRBJ1-4; 8 bases align to TRBD1. The CDR3 covers 16 residues. Germline-derived CDR1 and CDR2 are LNHDA and SQIVND (reference sequence). V gave up 4 bases and J gave up 7 bases; unmatched junction bases: 11. CDR3 sequence: CASSTSFRGRGEKLFF. DNA for the CDR3: TGTGCCAGTAGTACGTCGTTCAGGGGGCGCGGTGAAAAACTGTTTTTT. Using reference TRBV19 and TRBJ1-4 for the parts outside the CDR3, the full variable domain is DGGITQSPKYLFRKEGQNVTLSCEQNLNHDAMYWYRQDPGQGLRLIYYSQIVNDFQKGDIAEGYSVSREKKESFPLTVTSAQKNPTAFYLCASSTSFRGRGEKLFFGSGTQLSVL.

The chain links TRBV19 to TRBJ2-7, with a weak D call TRBD1 (6 bases). V lost 0 bases to trimming and J lost 4 bases, with 13 bases between them. The CDR3 has 15 residues. The germline V gene has CDR1 LNHDA and CDR2 SQIVND (reference sequence). Written as DNA, the CDR3 is TGTGCCAGTAGTATAGAACCCGCGCAGGGGTACGAGCAGTACTTC. Translating it yields CASSIEPAQGYEQYF.

This clone was observed a few times. V is TRBV2 and J is TRBJ2-3; D possibly corresponds to TRBD2 (7 bases). The germline V gene has CDR1 SNHLY and CDR2 FYNNEI. This CDR3 comprises 13 residues. V dropped 8 bases and J dropped 7 bases, with 16 bases sitting between them. The CDR3 coding sequence is TGTGCCAGCGGGGGGGAACAGGGACATACGCAGTATTTT. Protein: CASGGEQGHTQYF. The full variable domain, with the rest looked up from reference TRBV2 and TRBJ2-3, is EPEVTQTPSHQVTQMGQEVILRCVPISNHLYFYWYRQILGQKVEFLVSFYNNEISEKSEIFDDQFSVERPDGSNFTLKIRSTKLEDSAMYFCASGGEQGHTQYFGPGTRLTVL.